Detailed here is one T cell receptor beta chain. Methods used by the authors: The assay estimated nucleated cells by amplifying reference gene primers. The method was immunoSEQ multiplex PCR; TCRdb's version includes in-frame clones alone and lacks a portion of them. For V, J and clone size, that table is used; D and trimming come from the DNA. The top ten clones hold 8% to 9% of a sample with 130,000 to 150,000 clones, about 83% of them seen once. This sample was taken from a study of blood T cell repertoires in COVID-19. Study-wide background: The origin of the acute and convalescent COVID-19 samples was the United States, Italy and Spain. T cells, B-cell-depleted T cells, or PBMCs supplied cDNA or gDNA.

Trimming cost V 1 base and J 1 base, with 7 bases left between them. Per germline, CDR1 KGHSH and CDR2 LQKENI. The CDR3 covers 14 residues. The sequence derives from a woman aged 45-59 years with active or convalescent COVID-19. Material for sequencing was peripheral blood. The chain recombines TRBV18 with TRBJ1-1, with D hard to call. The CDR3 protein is CASSPLSENTEAFF. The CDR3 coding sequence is TGTGCCAGCTCACCACTGTCAGAGAACACTGAAGCTTTCTTT.